This TCR beta chain was sequenced during a study of blood T cell repertoires in COVID-19. Across the whole study: Donors in the United States, Italy and Spain gave samples during acute or convalescent COVID-19. T cells, B-cell-depleted T cells, or PBMCs provided the cDNA or gDNA that served as material.

Per the study methods: Nucleated cell number was recorded as an estimate derived from reference gene primer amplification. Clones were read by immunoSEQ multiplex PCR, and TCRdb kept only the in-frame ones, dropping some. V and J calls and clone size are those listed in that table; D and trimming were worked out from the DNA. The sample contains some 250,000 clones, more than 70% of which appear only once. V lost 4 bases to trimming and J lost 8 bases, with 9 bases between them. Germline V gene data show CDR1 as MDHEN and CDR2 as SYDVKM. This CDR3 has 12 amino acids. The rearrangement uses TRBV28 and TRBJ1-5; no clear D gene. This clonotype was obtained from an elderly man with acute or convalescent COVID-19. Specimen: peripheral blood. The CDR3 DNA reads as TGTGCCAGCAGTTCGCGGAGGGAGCCCCAGCATTTT. Its protein product is CASSSRREPQHF.